This T cell receptor (beta chain) was identified during a study of blood T cell repertoires in COVID-19. The junction had 6 bases not matched to a gene; V was cut back by 4 bases and J by 9 bases. The length of the CDR3 is 15 residues. Germline CDR1 and CDR2: KGHSH and LQKENI. This table comes from immunoSEQ multiplex PCR, and its TCRdb copy is limited to in-frame clones, with some not included. Of 200,000 to 300,000 clones in the sample, 83% were seen once. This TCR came from a human donor in a cohort sampled during active COVID-19. The chain recombines TRBV18 with TRBJ2-1; 13 nucleotides match TRBD2. The sequenced sample consisted of peripheral blood. The chain's CDR3 is CASSLGLAGDTEQFF. The CDR3 nucleotides read TGTGCCAGCTCACTCGGACTAGCGGGGGATACTGAGCAGTTCTTC.